This T cell receptor beta chain was captured in a study of T-cell reconstitution after alpha-beta-depleted transplantation in children. The TCRbeta library incorporated unique molecular identifiers. TCRdb reprocessed the PCR reads via MiXCR and lists one record per CDR3 protein. Counted here are 170,000 or so distinct CDR3 sequences, approximately 6.8% occurring once; the ten biggest clones make up 3%. This clonotype appeared many times. The sequence was obtained from a human donor who donated a stem cell graft to a child with Wiskott-Aldrich syndrome. The sequencing here drew on PBMCs from the stem cell graft donor, taken from the stem cell graft.

As DNA, the CDR3 is TGCAGCGTTGGATGGCTAGCGGGTGAGCAGTTCTTC. Translation gives CSVGWLAGEQFF. The V gene is TRBV29-1, the J gene TRBJ2-1; 8 bases line up with TRBD2. Germline values: CDR1 SQVTM, CDR2 ANQGSEA. V shed 4 bases, J shed 9 bases, and the junction held 5 bases outside the gene matches. The CDR3 extends over 12 amino acids.